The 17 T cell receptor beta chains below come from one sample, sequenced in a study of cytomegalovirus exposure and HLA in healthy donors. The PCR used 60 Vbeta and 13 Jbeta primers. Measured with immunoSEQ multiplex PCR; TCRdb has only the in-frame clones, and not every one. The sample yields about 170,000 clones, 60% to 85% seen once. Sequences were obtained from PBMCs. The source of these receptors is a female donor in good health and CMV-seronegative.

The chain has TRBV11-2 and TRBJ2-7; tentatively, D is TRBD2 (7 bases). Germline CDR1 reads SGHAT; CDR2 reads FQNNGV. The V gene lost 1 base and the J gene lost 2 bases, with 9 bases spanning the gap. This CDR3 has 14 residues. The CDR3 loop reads CASSLAGGPYEQYF. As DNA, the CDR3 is TGTGCCAGCAGCTTAGCGGGGGGCCCCTACGAGCAGTACTTC.

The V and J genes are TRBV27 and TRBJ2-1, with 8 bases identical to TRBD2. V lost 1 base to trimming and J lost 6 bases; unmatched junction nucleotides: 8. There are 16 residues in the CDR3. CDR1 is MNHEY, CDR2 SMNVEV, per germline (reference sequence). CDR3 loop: CASSLLVAGTGNEQFF. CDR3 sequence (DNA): TGTGCCAGCAGTTTATTGGTAGCGGGGACTGGCAATGAGCAGTTCTTC.

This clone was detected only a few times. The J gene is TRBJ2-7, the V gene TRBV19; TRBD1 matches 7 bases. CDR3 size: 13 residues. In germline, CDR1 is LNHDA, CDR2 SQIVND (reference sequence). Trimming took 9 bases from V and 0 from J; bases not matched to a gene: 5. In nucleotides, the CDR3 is TGTGCCAGCCTCGGGACAGACTCCTACGAGCAGTACTTC. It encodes CASLGTDSYEQYF.

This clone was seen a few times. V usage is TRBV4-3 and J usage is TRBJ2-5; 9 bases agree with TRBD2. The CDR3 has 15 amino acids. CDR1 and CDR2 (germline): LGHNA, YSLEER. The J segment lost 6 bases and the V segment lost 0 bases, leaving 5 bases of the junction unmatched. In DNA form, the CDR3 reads TGCGCCAGCAGCCAAGATCGCGGGAGGGGAAAGACCCAGTACTTC. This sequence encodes CASSQDRGRGKTQYF.

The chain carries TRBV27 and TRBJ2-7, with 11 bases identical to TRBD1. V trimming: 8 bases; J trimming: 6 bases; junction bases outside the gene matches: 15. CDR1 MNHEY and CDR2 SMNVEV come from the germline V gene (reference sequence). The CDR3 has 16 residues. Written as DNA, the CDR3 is TGTGCCAGCTCCCCAATTAGGGACAGGGGGAAATTCGAGCAGTACTTC. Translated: CASSPIRDRGKFEQYF.

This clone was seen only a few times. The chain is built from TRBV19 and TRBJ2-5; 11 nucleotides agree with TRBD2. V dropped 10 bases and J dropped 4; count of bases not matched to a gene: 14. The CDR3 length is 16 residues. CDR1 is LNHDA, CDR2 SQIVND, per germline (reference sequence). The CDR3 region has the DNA TGTGCCACCAAGGCTAATAGCGGGGGGGCTTCAGAGACCCAGTACTTC. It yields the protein CATKANSGGASETQYF.

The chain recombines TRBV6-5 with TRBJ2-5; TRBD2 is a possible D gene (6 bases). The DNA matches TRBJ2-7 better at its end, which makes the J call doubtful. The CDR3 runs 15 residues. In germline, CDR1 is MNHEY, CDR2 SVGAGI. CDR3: CASSYGRRGSYEQYF. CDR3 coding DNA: TGTGCCAGCAGTTACGGGAGGAGGGGCTCCTACGAGCAGTACTTC.

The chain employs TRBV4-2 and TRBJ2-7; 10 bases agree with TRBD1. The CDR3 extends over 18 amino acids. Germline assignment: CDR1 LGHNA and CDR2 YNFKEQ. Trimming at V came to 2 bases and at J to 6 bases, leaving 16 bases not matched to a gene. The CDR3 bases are TGTGCCAGCAGCCAACCCGGGACAGGGGCGATTCTGACGGGCGAGCAGTACTTC. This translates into CASSQPGTGAILTGEQYF.

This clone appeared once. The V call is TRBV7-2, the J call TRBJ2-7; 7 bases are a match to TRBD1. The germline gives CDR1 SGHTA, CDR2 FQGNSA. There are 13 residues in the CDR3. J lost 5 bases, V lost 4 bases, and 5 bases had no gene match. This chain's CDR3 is CASSYRDRNEQYF. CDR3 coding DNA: TGTGCCAGCAGCTACCGGGACAGAAACGAGCAGTACTTC.

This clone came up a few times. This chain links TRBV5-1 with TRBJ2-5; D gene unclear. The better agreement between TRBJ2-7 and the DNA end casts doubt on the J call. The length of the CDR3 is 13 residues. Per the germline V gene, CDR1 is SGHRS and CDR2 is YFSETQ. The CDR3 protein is CASSLVSSYEQYF. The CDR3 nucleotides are TGCGCCAGCAGCTTGGTGAGTTCCTACGAGCAGTACTTC.

This chain's CDR3 is CASSLKGARVETGELFF. The CDR3 DNA sequence: TGTGCCAGCAGCTTAAAAGGAGCCCGGGTGGAAACCGGGGAGCTGTTTTTT. The rearrangement links TRBV7-8 to TRBJ2-2; D unclear. Germline loops: CDR1 SGHVS, CDR2 FQNEAQ. This CDR3 has 17 amino acids. Trimming removed 2 bases at V and 5 bases at J, with 18 bases between.

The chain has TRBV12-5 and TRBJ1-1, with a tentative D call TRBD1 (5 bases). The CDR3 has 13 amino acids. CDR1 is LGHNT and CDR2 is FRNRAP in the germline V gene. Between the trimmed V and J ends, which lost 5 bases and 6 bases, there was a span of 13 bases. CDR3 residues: CASGLGRGAEAFF. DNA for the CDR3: TGTGCTAGTGGTCTAGGGAGGGGAGCTGAAGCTTTCTTT.

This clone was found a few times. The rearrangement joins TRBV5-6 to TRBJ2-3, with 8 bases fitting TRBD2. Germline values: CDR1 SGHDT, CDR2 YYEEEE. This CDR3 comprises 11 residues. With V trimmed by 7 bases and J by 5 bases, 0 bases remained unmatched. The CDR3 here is CASAGGDTQYF. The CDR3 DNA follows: TGTGCCAGCGCGGGGGGAGATACGCAGTATTTT.

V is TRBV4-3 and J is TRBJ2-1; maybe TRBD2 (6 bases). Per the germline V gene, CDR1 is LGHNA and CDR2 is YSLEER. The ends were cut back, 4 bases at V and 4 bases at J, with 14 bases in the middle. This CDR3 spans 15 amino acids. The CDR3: CASSLGGRGYNEQFF. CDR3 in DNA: TGCGCCAGCAGCCTGGGGGGACGGGGGTACAATGAGCAGTTCTTC.

Here the CDR3 reads CASSLVSRGLAAGFEQFF. The CDR3 bases are TGTGCCAGCAGTTTAGTAAGTCGAGGACTAGCGGCTGGATTTGAGCAGTTCTTC. This rearrangement joins TRBV28 to TRBJ2-1; 10 bases line up with TRBD2. The V gene's germline CDR1 is MDHEN and CDR2 SYDVKM. Losses at the gene ends were 2 bases for V and 9 bases for J; bases not matched to a gene: 16. CDR3 size: 18 residues.

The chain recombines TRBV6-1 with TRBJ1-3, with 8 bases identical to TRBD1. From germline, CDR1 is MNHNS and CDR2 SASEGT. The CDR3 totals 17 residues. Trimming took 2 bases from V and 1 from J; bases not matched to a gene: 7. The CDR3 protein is CASSERPGTGSGNTIYF. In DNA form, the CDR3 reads TGTGCCAGCAGTGAACGGCCCGGGACAGGTTCTGGAAACACCATATATTTT.

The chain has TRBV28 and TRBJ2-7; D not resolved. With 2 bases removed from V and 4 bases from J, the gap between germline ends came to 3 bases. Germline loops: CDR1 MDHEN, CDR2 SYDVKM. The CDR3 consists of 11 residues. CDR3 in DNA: TGTGCCAGCAGTTTACTTTACGAGCAGTACTTC. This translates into CASSLLYEQYF.